This is a list of T cell receptor beta chains from one sample in a study of blood T cell repertoires in COVID-19. This table comes from immunoSEQ multiplex PCR, and its TCRdb copy is limited to in-frame clones, with some not included. This repertoire shows about 230,000 clones, under 90% found once; its top ten account for under 14%. Material: peripheral blood. Receptors were obtained from a man aged 50 or older with COVID-19, enrolled during active disease. The CDR3 runs from the conserved cysteine through the conserved F or W. Each record gives: V gene, J gene, D gene, clone size, CDR3 protein, CDR3 DNA. D genes are given only for firm matches. Where a row states a size, it is once, few, many or the class of an expanded clone; other rows omit it.

V: TRBV5-1
J: TRBJ2-5
D: TRBD2
size: once
CDR3: CASSLGGSGVQETQYF
DNA: TGCGCCAGCAGCTTGGGGGGTAGCGGGGTACAAGAGACCCAGTACTTC

V: TRBV4-3
J: TRBJ1-2
D: .
size: .
CDR3: CASSQANREYGYTF
DNA: TGCGCCAGCAGCCAAGCTAACAGGGAATATGGCTACACCTTC

V: TRBV2
J: TRBJ2-7
D: .
size: .
CDR3: CASSTQTGYEQYF
DNA: TGTGCCAGCTCGACTCAGACGGGCTACGAGCAGTACTTC

V: TRBV4-2
J: TRBJ2-1
D: .
size: .
CDR3: CASSQDRGGAEQFF
DNA: TGTGCCAGCAGCCAAGATAGGGGTGGGGCCGAGCAGTTCTTC

V: TRBV5-1
J: TRBJ2-3
D: TRBD2
size: .
CDR3: CASSLMGGPTDTQYF
DNA: TGCGCCAGCAGCTTGATGGGAGGGCCGACAGATACGCAGTATTTT

V: TRBV11-2
J: TRBJ2-7
D: TRBD2
size: .
CDR3: CASSLEGTSSSEQYF
DNA: TGTGCCAGCAGCTTAGAAGGGACTAGCTCTTCGGAGCAGTACTTC

V: TRBV7-2
J: TRBJ1-4
D: .
size: .
CDR3: CASSSQGGSEKLFF
DNA: TGTGCCAGCAGCTCACAGGGAGGGAGTGAAAAACTGTTTTTT

V: TRBV9
J: TRBJ2-7
D: TRBD2
size: .
CDR3: CASSVGNSGRSFYEQYF
DNA: TGTGCCAGCAGCGTAGGTAATAGCGGGAGATCGTTTTACGAGCAGTACTTC

V: TRBV25-1
J: TRBJ2-3
D: TRBD2
size: .
CDR3: CASRTAGAGPDTQYF
DNA: TGTGCCAGCAGAACAGCGGGAGCCGGGCCAGATACGCAGTATTTT

V: TRBV5-5
J: TRBJ1-5
D: .
size: .
CDR3: CASSLLSAGTNQPQHF
DNA: TGTGCCAGCAGCTTGCTCTCTGCTGGGACAAATCAGCCCCAGCATTTT

V: TRBV7-2
J: TRBJ2-5
D: .
size: few
CDR3: CASSFTGVRRAQYF
DNA: TGTGCCAGCAGCTTCACAGGTGTACGAAGGGCCCAGTACTTC

V: TRBV24-1
J: TRBJ2-3
D: TRBD1
size: few
CDR3: CATMSGQGSDTQYF
DNA: TGTGCCACCATGTCAGGACAGGGGTCAGATACGCAGTATTTT

V: TRBV5-5
J: TRBJ1-1
D: TRBD1
size: .
CDR3: CASSLVTGRRNTEAFF
DNA: TGTGCCAGCAGCTTGGTGACAGGGAGGCGGAACACTGAAGCTTTCTTT

V: TRBV27
J: TRBJ1-2
D: TRBD1
size: .
CDR3: CASSVSGQFYGYTF
DNA: TGTGCCAGCAGTGTGTCGGGACAGTTCTATGGCTACACCTTC